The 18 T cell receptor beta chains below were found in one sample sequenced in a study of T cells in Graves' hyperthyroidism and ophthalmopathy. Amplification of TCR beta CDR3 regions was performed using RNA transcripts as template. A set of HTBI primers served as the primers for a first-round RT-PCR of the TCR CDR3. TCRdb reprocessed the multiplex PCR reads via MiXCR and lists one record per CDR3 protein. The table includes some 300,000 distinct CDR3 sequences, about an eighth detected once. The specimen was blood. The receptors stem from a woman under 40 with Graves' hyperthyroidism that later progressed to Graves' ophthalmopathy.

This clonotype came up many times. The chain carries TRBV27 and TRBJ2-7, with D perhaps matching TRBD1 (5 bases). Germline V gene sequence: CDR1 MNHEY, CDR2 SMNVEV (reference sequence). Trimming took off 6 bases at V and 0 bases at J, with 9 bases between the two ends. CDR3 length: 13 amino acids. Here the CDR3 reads CASSRETSYEQYF. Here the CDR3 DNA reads TGTGCCAGCAGCAGGGAAACCTCCTACGAGCAGTACTTC.

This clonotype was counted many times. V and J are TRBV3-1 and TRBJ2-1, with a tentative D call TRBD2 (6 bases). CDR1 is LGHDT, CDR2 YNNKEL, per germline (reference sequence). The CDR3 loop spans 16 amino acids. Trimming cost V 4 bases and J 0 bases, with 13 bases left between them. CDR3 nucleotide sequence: TGTGCCAGCAGCCCCGCACGGGGGAGCTCCTACAATGAGCAGTTCTTC. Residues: CASSPARGSSYNEQFF.

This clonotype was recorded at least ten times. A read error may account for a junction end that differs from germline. As DNA, the CDR3 is TGTGCCAGCCGCCAAGCGGGGGAGGGGACCCAGTACTTC. It specifies CASRQAGEGTQYF. The V and J genes are TRBV3-1 and TRBJ2-5; 8 bases line up with TRBD2. Per germline, CDR1 LGHDT and CDR2 YNNKEL (reference sequence). CDR3 length: 13 amino acids.

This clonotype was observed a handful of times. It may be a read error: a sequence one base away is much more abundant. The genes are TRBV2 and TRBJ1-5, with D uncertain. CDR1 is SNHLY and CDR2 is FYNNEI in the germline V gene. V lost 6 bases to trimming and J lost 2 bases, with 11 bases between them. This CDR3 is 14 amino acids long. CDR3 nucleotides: TGTGCCAGCAGGCCCCCGGGTGGCAATCAGCCCCAGCATTTT. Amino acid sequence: CASRPPGGNQPQHF.

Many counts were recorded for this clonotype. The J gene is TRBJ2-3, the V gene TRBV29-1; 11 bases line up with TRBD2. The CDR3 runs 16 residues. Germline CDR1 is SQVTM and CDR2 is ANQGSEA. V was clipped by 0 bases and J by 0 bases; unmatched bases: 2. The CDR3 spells CSVEELAGGSTDTQYF. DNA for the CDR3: TGCAGCGTTGAAGAGTTAGCGGGAGGGAGCACAGATACGCAGTATTTT.

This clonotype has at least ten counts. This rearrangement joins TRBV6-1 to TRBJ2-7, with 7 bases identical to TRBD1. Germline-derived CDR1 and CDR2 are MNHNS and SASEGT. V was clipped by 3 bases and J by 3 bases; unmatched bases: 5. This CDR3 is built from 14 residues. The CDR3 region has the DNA TGTGCCAGCAGTGATCGACCAGGGGGCTACGAGCAGTACTTC. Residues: CASSDRPGGYEQYF.

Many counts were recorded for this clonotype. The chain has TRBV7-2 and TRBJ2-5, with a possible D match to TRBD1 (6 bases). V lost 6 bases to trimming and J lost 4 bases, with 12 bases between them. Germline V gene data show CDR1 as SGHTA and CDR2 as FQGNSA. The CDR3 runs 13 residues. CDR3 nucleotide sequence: TGTGCCAGCAGACCGACAGGCCCAGAGACCCAGTACTTC. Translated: CASRPTGPETQYF.

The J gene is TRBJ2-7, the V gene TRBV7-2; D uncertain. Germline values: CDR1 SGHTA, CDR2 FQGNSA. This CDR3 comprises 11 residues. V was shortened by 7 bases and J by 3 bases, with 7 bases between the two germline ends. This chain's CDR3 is CASMRDYEQYF. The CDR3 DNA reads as TGTGCCAGCATGAGAGACTACGAGCAGTACTTC.

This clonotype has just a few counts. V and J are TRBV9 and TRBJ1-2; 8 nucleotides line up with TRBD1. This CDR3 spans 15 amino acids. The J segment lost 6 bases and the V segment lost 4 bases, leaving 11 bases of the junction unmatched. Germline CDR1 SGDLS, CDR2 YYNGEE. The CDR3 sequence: CASSFRVSGGDGYTF. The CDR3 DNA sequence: TGTGCCAGCAGCTTCCGCGTATCAGGGGGCGATGGCTACACCTTC. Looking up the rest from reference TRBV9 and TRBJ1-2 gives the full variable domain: DSGVTQTPKHLITATGQRVTLRCSPRSGDLSVYWYQQSLDQGLQFLIQYYNGEERAKGNILERFSAQQFPDLHSELNLSSLELGDSALYFCASSFRVSGGDGYTFGSGTRLTVV.

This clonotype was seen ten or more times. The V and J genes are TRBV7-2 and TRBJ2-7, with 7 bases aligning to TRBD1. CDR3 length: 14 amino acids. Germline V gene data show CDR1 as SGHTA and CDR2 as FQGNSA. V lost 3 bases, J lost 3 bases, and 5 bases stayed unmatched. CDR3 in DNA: TGTGCCAGCAGCTTGGCCAGGGGGAACTACGAGCAGTACTTC. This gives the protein CASSLARGNYEQYF.

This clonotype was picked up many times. DNA for the CDR3: TGTGCCAGCAGTTTGGCGGGATTCAAATACAATGAGCAGTTCTTC. Its translation is CASSLAGFKYNEQFF. The chain couples TRBV12-3 or TRBV12-4 to TRBJ2-1; TRBD2 might be the D (6 bases). The ends were cut back, 3 bases at V and 4 bases at J, with 13 bases in the middle. The CDR3 is 15 amino acids.

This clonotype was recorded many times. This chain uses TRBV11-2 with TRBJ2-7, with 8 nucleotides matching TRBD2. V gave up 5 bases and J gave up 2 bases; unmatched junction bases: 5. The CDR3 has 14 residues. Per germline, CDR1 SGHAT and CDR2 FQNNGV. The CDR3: CASSLSGATYEQYF. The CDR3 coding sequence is TGTGCCAGCAGCCTTAGCGGGGCGACCTACGAGCAGTACTTC.

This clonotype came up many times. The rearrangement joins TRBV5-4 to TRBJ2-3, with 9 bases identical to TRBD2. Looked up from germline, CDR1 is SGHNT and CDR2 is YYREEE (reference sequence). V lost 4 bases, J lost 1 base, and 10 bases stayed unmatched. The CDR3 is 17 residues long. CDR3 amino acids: CASSPEGASGGTDTQYF. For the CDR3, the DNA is TGTGCCAGCAGCCCGGAGGGGGCTAGCGGGGGCACAGATACGCAGTATTTT. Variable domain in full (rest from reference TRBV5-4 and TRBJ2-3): ETGVTQSPTHLIKTRGQQVTLRCSSQSGHNTVSWYQQALGQGPQFIFQYYREEENGRGNFPPRFSGLQFPNYSSELNVNALELDDSALYLCASSPEGASGGTDTQYFGPGTRLTVL.

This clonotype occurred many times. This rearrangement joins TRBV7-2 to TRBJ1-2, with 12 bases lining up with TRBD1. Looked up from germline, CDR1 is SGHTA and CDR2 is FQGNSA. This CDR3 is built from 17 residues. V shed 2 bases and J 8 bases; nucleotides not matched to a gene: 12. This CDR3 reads CASSLSLGQGAQGGYTF. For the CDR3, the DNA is TGTGCCAGCAGCTTATCGTTGGGACAGGGGGCACAAGGGGGCTACACCTTC.

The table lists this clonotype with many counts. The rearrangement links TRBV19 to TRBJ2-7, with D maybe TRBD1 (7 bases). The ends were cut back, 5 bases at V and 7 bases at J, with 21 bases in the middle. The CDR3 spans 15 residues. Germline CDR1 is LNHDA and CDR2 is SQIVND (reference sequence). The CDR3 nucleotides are TGTGCCAGTAGTCCCGGGGGACAGACCCGGGGGGAGCAGTACTTC. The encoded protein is CASSPGGQTRGEQYF.

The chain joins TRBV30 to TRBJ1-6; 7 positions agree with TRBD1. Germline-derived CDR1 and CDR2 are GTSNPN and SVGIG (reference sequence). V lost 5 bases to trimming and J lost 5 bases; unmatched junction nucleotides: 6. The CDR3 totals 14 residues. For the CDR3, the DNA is TGTGCCTGGGGGGACAGATTTGATAATTCACCCCTCCACTTT. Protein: CAWGDRFDNSPLHF.

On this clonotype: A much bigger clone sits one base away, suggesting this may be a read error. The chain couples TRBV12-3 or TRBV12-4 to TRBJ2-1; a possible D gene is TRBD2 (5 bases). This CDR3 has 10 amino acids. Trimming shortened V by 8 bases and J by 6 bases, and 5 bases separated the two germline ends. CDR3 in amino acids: CASGSNEQFF. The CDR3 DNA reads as TGTGCCAGCGGGAGCAATGAGCAGTTCTTC.

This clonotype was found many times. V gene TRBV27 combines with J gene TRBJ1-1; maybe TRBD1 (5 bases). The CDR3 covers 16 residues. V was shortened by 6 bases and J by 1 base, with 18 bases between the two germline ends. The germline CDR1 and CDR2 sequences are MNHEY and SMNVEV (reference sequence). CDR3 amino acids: CASSRDLITWNTEAFF. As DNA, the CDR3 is TGTGCCAGCAGCCGGGACCTTATCACTTGGAACACTGAAGCTTTCTTT.